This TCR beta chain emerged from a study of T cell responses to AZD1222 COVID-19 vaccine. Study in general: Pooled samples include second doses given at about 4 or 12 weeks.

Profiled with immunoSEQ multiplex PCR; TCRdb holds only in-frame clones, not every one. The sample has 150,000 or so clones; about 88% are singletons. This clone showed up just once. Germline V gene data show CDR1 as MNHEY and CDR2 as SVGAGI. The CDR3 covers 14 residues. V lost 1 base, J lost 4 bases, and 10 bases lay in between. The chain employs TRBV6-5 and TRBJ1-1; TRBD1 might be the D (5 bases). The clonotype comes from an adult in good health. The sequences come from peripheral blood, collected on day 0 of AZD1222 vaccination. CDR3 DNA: TGTGCCAGCAGTTACTTCGGGGGTGGCACTGAAGCTTTCTTT. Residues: CASSYFGGGTEAFF.